Listed below are T cell receptor beta chains from one sample, sequenced in a study of neurological immune-mediated disorders. TCRdb reanalysed the 5' RACE reads using MiXCR and keeps one entry per CDR3 protein. The profile covers about 59,000 distinct CDR3 sequences, with 3.5% appearing a single time and 2.5% to 4% taken by the ten largest. The sample consisted of PBMCs. Every receptor here comes from a woman in her twenties or thirties with multiple sclerosis. CDR3s include the opening cysteine and the closing phenylalanine or tryptophan. The D gene is left open where the match is weak. Clone size is stated in some rows and not others, as once, few, many or a class when expanded.

D,J,size,V,CDR3,DNA
-,TRBJ2-3,many,TRBV10-3,CAISEVGTDTQYF,TGTGCCATCAGTGAAGTGGGCACAGATACGCAGTATTTT
-,TRBJ1-2,many,TRBV10-3,CAISEGPGDGYTF,TGTGCCATCAGTGAGGGACCCGGGGATGGCTACACCTTC
-,TRBJ2-3,many,TRBV21-1,CASSRSPSLASGKSTDTQYF,TGTGCCAGCAGCAGATCGCCCTCGTTGGCTAGCGGGAAGAGCACAGATACGCAGTATTTT
TRBD1,TRBJ1-1,many,TRBV5-1,CASSFGTGTFAGEAFF,TGCGCCAGCAGCTTTGGGACAGGGACGTTCGCGGGTGAAGCTTTCTTT
TRBD2,TRBJ2-3,many,TRBV5-1,CASSLGLAGPVGDF,TGCGCCAGCAGCTTGGGTCTAGCGGGCCCCGTAGGGGATTTT
-,TRBJ2-1,many,TRBV5-1,CASYETAGSYNEQFF,TGCGCCAGCTACGAAACAGCCGGCTCCTACAATGAGCAGTTCTTC
-,TRBJ1-3,many,TRBV5-1,CASSLGDPGNTIYF,TGCGCCAGCAGCTTAGGGGATCCTGGAAACACCATATATTTT
-,TRBJ2-7,many,TRBV18,CASSPLGSYEQYF,TGTGCCAGCTCACCTCTGGGTTCCTACGAGCAGTACTTC
TRBD2,TRBJ2-5,many,TRBV7-2,CASSLAATSSQETQYF,TGTGCCAGCAGCTTAGCCGCGACTAGCAGCCAAGAGACCCAGTACTTC
-,TRBJ1-3,few,TRBV5-1,CASSSAGEKTIYF,TGCGCCAGCAGCTCGGCGGGGGAGAAAACCATATATTTT
TRBD1,TRBJ1-3,many,TRBV7-7,CASSPGTGQGNTIYF,TGTGCCAGCAGCCCCGGGACAGGCCAGGGAAACACCATATATTTT
TRBD2,TRBJ2-1,many,TRBV5-1,CASSIDGAGGPINEQFF,TGCGCCAGCAGCATCGATGGGGCGGGGGGGCCCATCAATGAGCAGTTCTTC
-,TRBJ2-3,-,TRBV7-9,CASSSPKGGDTQYF,TGTGCCAGCAGCTCCCCCAAGGGAGGAGATACGCAGTATTTT
-,TRBJ2-1,many,TRBV29-1,CSVTPAGAPNEQFF,TGCAGCGTTACCCCGGCGGGGGCCCCCAATGAGCAGTTCTTC
-,TRBJ2-3,many,TRBV20-1,CSVRYREDTQYF,TGCAGTGTGCGATATAGGGAAGATACGCAGTATTTT
-,TRBJ2-5,many,TRBV5-1,CASSRGLRETQYF,TGCGCCAGCAGCAGGGGCCTTCGAGAGACCCAGTACTTC
-,TRBJ1-4,many,TRBV20-1,CSASPWANEKLFF,TGCAGTGCTAGTCCGTGGGCTAATGAAAAACTGTTTTTT
-,TRBJ2-1,many,TRBV27,CASSLRGYNEQFF,TGTGCCAGCAGTTTAAGGGGTTACAATGAGCAGTTCTTC
-,TRBJ1-4,many,TRBV5-6,CASSSFRTATNEKLFF,TGTGCCAGCAGCTCGTTTAGGACAGCAACTAATGAAAAACTGTTTTTT
TRBD1,TRBJ1-3,many,TRBV15,CATSRGAWTGSRFGNTIYF,TGTGCCACCAGCAGAGGTGCTTGGACAGGGTCGAGATTCGGAAACACCATATATTTT
TRBD1,TRBJ1-2,many,TRBV29-1,CSVEDPGTGTQTF,TGCAGCGTTGAAGACCCCGGGACAGGGACGCAAACCTTC
TRBD2,TRBJ2-2,many,TRBV9,CASSVGGLAEYTGELFF,TGTGCCAGCAGCGTAGGGGGACTAGCGGAGTACACCGGGGAGCTGTTTTTT
-,TRBJ2-2,few,TRBV5-1,CASSRSVIQNTGELFF,TGCGCCAGCAGTCGTAGCGTGATACAGAACACCGGGGAGCTGTTTTTT
-,TRBJ1-1,many,TRBV12-3/TRBV12-4,CASTPSAMYEAFF,TGTGCCAGCACCCCCTCGGCGATGTATGAAGCTTTCTTT
-,TRBJ2-5,many,TRBV15,CATSREGQGGKTQYF,TGTGCCACCAGCAGGGAGGGGCAGGGCGGGAAGACCCAGTACTTC
-,TRBJ1-2,many,TRBV5-1,CASSLRASDYGYTF,TGCGCCAGCAGCTTGAGGGCCTCCGACTATGGCTACACCTTC
-,TRBJ2-3,many,TRBV20-1,CSAPVTDTQYF,TGCAGTGCTCCCGTAACAGATACGCAGTATTTT
-,TRBJ1-5,few,TRBV7-8,CASSMDVGPNQPQHF,TGTGCCAGCAGCATGGATGTGGGACCCAATCAGCCCCAGCATTTT
-,TRBJ1-2,-,TRBV25-1,CASSTSGSGYTF,TGTGCCAGCAGTACGAGTGGGTCTGGCTACACCTTC
-,TRBJ2-1,many,TRBV2,CASSEIGGYNEQFF,TGTGCCAGCAGTGAAATAGGAGGGTACAATGAGCAGTTCTTC
TRBD2,TRBJ2-3,many,TRBV6-5,CASSSSGRSDTQYF,TGTGCCAGCAGTTCTAGCGGGAGATCAGATACGCAGTATTTT
TRBD1,TRBJ2-7,many,TRBV7-2,CASSTRTGGYEQYF,TGTGCCAGCAGCACCCGGACAGGGGGCTACGAGCAGTACTTC
-,TRBJ1-6,many,TRBV20-1,CSARDLPGGNSPLHF,TGCAGTGCTAGAGATTTACCGGGAGGAAATTCACCCCTCCACTTT
TRBD2,TRBJ2-6,many,TRBV5-1,CASSLRGDGANVLTF,TGCGCCAGCAGCCTGCGGGGGGACGGGGCCAACGTCCTGACTTTC
TRBD2,TRBJ2-5,many,TRBV11-2,CASSLGLADYQETQYF,TGTGCCAGCAGCTTAGGACTAGCGGATTACCAAGAGACCCAGTACTTC
TRBD2,TRBJ2-1,many,TRBV28,CASSSTTGTINEQFF,TGTGCCAGCAGTAGCACGACTGGGACTATCAATGAGCAGTTCTTC
-,TRBJ2-3,many,TRBV7-8,CASSFKRAFGSGSTDTQYF,TGTGCCAGCAGCTTTAAAAGGGCTTTTGGAAGCGGAAGCACAGATACGCAGTATTTT
-,TRBJ2-6,many,TRBV20-1,CSARGWGFSGANVLTF,TGCAGTGCTAGAGGTTGGGGATTCTCTGGGGCCAACGTCCTGACTTTC
TRBD2,TRBJ2-5,many,TRBV29-1,CSLRGGETQYF,TGCAGCCTCCGCGGGGGGGAGACCCAGTACTTC
-,TRBJ1-1,-,TRBV12-3/TRBV12-4,CASSLRVRRAAFF,TGTGCCAGCAGTTTAAGGGTAAGAAGAGCGGCTTTCTTT
TRBD1,TRBJ1-5,-,TRBV27,CASSLGQGHQPQHF,TGTGCAAGCAGTTTGGGACAGGGTCATCAGCCCCAGCATTTT
TRBD2,TRBJ2-1,many,TRBV5-1,CASSFGLVGLNEQFF,TGCGCCAGCAGCTTCGGACTAGTTGGGCTCAATGAGCAGTTCTTC
-,TRBJ2-6,many,TRBV5-1,CASSLAFDRSTGANVLTF,TGCGCCAGCAGCTTGGCCTTCGACAGATCTACCGGGGCCAACGTCCTGACTTTC
-,TRBJ1-5,few,TRBV20-1,CSARRQGGNQPQHF,TGCAGTGCTAGACGCCAGGGCGGCAATCAGCCCCAGCATTTT
-,TRBJ2-3,few,TRBV7-9,CASSPWATDTQYF,TGTGCCAGCAGCCCCTGGGCCACAGATACGCAGTATTTT
-,TRBJ2-2,many,TRBV12-3/TRBV12-4,CASSLAQSTGELFF,TGTGCCAGCAGTTTAGCGCAAAGCACCGGGGAGCTGTTTTTT
TRBD1,TRBJ1-2,many,TRBV28,CATADRVGGYTF,TGTGCCACTGCGGACAGGGTTGGTGGCTACACCTTC
TRBD2,TRBJ2-1,many,TRBV9,CASSGGLAVIDEQFF,TGTGCCAGCAGCGGCGGACTAGCGGTGATTGATGAGCAGTTCTTC
TRBD1,TRBJ2-1,few,TRBV29-1,CSVGDRVISNEQFF,TGCAGCGTAGGGGACAGGGTGATAAGCAATGAGCAGTTCTTC
TRBD1,TRBJ1-5,many,TRBV9,CASSSRDRNYQPQHF,TGTGCCAGCAGCTCGAGGGACAGGAATTATCAGCCCCAGCATTTT
-,TRBJ1-2,many,TRBV15,CATSRDYGGYYGYTF,TGTGCCACCAGCAGAGATTATGGGGGGTACTATGGCTACACCTTC
TRBD2,TRBJ2-1,many,TRBV12-3/TRBV12-4,CASSRGGNEQFF,TGTGCCAGCAGCCGGGGGGGCAATGAGCAGTTCTTC
TRBD1,TRBJ1-4,many,TRBV12-3/TRBV12-4,CASSSSTGAYEKLFF,TGTGCCAGCAGTTCCTCGACAGGGGCGTATGAAAAACTGTTTTTT
-,TRBJ2-3,few,TRBV2,CASRPSGGPQYF,TGTGCCAGCCGCCCTTCTGGTGGTCCGCAGTATTTT
-,TRBJ1-2,many,TRBV20-1,CSARIRVEGYNYGYTF,TGCAGTGCTAGGATCAGAGTGGAGGGATATAACTATGGCTACACCTTC